This T cell receptor (beta chain) was recovered during a study of cytomegalovirus exposure and HLA in healthy donors. Study outcomes and limitations: TCR beta chains numbering some 160 were designated cytomegalovirus-associated. In a later analysis, an Asian-associated ancestry cluster reportedly showed fewer N-insertions than the roughly 650-donor mean. CMV serostatus was the only recorded immune exposure for donors. In vitro data verified a few CMV-associated chains as specific for CMV antigens.

Germline values: CDR1 SGHTA, CDR2 FQGTGA. This CDR3 comprises 15 residues. V lost 5 bases and J 3 bases, leaving 16 bases between the germline ends. On this clone itself: What it binds is not known.

Researchers ran the PCR with 60 Vbeta and 13 Jbeta primers. Libraries were prepared by immunoSEQ multiplex PCR; TCRdb keeps only in-frame clonotypes and omits some of them. The sample shows approximately 150,000 clones, around three fifths of them seen only once. The specimen was PBMCs. The sequence was collected from a male donor in good health and CMV-seronegative. The rearrangement uses TRBV7-3 and TRBJ1-2; possibly TRBD1 for D (6 bases). CDR3 nucleotides: TGTGCCAGCAGCGTACGGGGGGGCCGGGACTATGGCTACACCTTC. It encodes CASSVRGGRDYGYTF.